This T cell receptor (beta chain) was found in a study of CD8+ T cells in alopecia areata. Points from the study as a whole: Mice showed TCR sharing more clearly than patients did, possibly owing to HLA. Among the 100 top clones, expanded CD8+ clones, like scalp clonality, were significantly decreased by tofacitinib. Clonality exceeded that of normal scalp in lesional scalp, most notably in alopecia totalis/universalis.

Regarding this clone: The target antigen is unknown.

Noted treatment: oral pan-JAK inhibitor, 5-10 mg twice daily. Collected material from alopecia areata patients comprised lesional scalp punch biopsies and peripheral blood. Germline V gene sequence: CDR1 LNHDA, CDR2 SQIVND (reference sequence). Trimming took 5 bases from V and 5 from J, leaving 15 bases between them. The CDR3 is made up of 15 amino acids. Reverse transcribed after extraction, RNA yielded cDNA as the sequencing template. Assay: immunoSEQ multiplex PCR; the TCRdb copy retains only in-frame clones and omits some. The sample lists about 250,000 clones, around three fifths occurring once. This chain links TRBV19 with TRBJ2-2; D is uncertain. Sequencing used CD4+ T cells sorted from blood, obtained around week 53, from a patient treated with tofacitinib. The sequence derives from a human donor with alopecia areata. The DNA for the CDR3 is TGTGCCAGTAGTCGCCGCTTTGATGTTACCGGGGAGCTGTTTTTT. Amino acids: CASSRRFDVTGELFF.